The clone carrying this T cell receptor (beta chain) was observed a few times. The antigen is unknown. The sample comes from a study of PD-1 blockade in classical Hodgkin lymphoma. Study-level background: It was nivolumab at 3 mg/kg, given intravenously every 2 weeks, that patients received. Findings and caveats of the study: As was reported, newly diagnosed patients showed lower baseline TCR diversity than healthy donors did. Repertoire differences have undefined causes, possibly disease activity or prior therapy. While CD8+ TCR diversity did not rise significantly by C4D1, CD4+ TCR diversity did.

Repertoires were generated with immunoSEQ multiplex PCR, while TCRdb's copy carries only in-frame clones and drops some. The data show roughly 52,000 clones, with about 89% seen just once and about 6.7% held by the top ten. As for time point: cycle 4 day 1 (C4D1), after around six weeks of nivolumab. After autologous stem cell transplantation all patients relapsed, and prior brentuximab vedotin exposure differed between cohorts. The CDR3 has 15 amino acids. After removal of 7 bases from V and 8 bases from J, the junction contained 12 bases not matched to a gene. The V gene's germline CDR1 is MNHNS and CDR2 SASEGT.

The sequenced sample was peripheral blood mononuclear cells (PBMCs), obtained before the fourth cycle of nivolumab. This clonotype was sampled from a human donor with classical Hodgkin lymphoma. The V gene is TRBV6-1, the J gene TRBJ2-4; TRBD1 matches at 9 bases. The CDR3 DNA is TGTGCCAGCACCGAGAGTAGGGACAGGGTACACATTCAGTACTTC. It encodes CASTESRDRVHIQYF.